This record concerns one TCR beta chain sequence. Its specificity is not known. Amplification used 60 Vbeta primers and 13 Jbeta primers. Data came from immunoSEQ multiplex PCR; TCRdb stores just in-frame clones and leaves some out. The sample's table shows 45,000 to 60,000 clones. This specimen belongs to a study of cytomegalovirus exposure and HLA in healthy donors. Notes on the study in general: An analysis that was carried out later associated 16,951 TCR beta sequences with HLA alleles at 0.05 false discovery rate. For most subjects, TCR beta sequences were reported to predict HLA-A and HLA-B alleles with accuracy. Later findings reportedly placed an Asian-associated ancestry cluster below the approximately 670-donor mean for N-insertions.

This CDR3 has 14 residues. Germline V gene sequence: CDR1 LNHDA, CDR2 SQIVND (reference sequence). Trimming at V came to 5 bases and at J to 0 bases, leaving 2 bases not matched to a gene. The origin of this receptor is a male donor in good health and CMV-seronegative. The rearrangement links TRBV19 to TRBJ1-1; 8 bases match TRBD1. Sequencing was carried out using PBMCs. The CDR3 DNA reads as TGTGCCAGTAGTGGGGGACAGGTGAACACTGAAGCTTTCTTT. Amino acid sequence: CASSGGQVNTEAFF.